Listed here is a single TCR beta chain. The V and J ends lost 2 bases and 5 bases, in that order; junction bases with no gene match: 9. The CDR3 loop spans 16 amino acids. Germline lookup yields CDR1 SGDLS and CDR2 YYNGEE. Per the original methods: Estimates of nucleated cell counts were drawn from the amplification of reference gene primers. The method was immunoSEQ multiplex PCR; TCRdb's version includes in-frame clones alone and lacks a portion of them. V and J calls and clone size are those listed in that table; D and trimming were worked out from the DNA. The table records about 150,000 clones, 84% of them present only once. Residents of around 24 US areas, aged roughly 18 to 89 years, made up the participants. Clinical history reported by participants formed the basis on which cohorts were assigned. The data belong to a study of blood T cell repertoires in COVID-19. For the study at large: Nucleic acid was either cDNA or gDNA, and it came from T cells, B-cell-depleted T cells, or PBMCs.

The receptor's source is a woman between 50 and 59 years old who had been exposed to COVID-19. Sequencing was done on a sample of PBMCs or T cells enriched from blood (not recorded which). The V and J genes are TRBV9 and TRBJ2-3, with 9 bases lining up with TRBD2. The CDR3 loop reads CASSVNLAGVEDTQYF. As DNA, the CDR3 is TGTGCCAGCAGCGTCAACTTAGCGGGAGTTGAAGATACGCAGTATTTT.